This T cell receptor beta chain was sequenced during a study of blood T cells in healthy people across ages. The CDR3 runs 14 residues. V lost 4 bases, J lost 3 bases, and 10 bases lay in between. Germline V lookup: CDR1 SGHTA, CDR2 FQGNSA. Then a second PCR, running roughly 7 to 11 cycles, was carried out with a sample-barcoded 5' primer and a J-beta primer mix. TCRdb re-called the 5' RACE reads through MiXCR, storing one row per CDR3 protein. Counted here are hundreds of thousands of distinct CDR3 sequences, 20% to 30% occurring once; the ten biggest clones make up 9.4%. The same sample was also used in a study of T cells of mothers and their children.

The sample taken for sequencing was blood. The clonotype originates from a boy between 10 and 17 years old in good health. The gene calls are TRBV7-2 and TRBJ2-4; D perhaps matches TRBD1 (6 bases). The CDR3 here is CASSSTGGKNIQYF. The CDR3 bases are TGTGCCAGCAGCTCGACAGGTGGCAAAAACATTCAGTACTTC.